Shown below are 18 T cell receptor beta chains from a single sample sequenced in a study of cytomegalovirus exposure and HLA in healthy donors. It was with 60 Vbeta and 13 Jbeta primers that the PCR ran. Sequenced by immunoSEQ multiplex PCR; TCRdb stores in-frame clones only, minus some. The record lists more than 50,000 clones, of which the ten most abundant hold approximately 10%. The source material was PBMCs. All receptors come from a man aged 50-59 years in good health and CMV-seropositive.

The chain carries TRBV5-1 and TRBJ2-7; D is unclear. Germline V lookup: CDR1 SGHRS, CDR2 YFSETQ. The CDR3 extends over 12 amino acids. With 2 bases removed from V and 3 bases from J, the gap between germline ends came to 6 bases. The CDR3 region is CASSFGGYEQYF. The CDR3 coding sequence is TGCGCCAGCAGCTTCGGTGGCTACGAGCAGTACTTC.

CDR3: CASRLIAGRHKQYF. The CDR3 DNA is TGTGCCAGCAGGCTAATAGCGGGCCGGCATAAGCAGTACTTC. This rearrangement joins TRBV11-2 to TRBJ2-7; 7 nucleotides match TRBD2. This CDR3 region has 14 residues. Germline CDR1 reads SGHAT; CDR2 reads FQNNGV. V dropped 6 bases and J dropped 8; count of bases not matched to a gene: 13.

The rearrangement joins TRBV4-3 to TRBJ1-2; D unresolved. Trimming shortened V by 1 base and J by 4 bases, and 10 bases separated the two germline ends. Germline CDR1 is LGHNA and CDR2 is YSLEER. The CDR3 is 14 residues long. In nucleotides, the CDR3 is TGCGCCAGCAGCCAAGGTGAGGTGAGCTATGGCTACACCTTC. Translation gives CASSQGEVSYGYTF.

The rearrangement joins TRBV5-1 to TRBJ2-3; D may be TRBD1 (7 bases). Germline assignment: CDR1 SGHRS and CDR2 YFSETQ. V lost 4 bases to trimming and J lost 5 bases, with 17 bases between them. The CDR3 runs to 15 residues. As DNA, the CDR3 is TGCGCCAGCAGCGGCGGACAGGTGCGGGGAGATACGCAGTATTTT. This translates into CASSGGQVRGDTQYF.

J is TRBJ2-7 and V is TRBV12-5; possibly TRBD1 for D (8 bases). Trimming pared 0 bases from V and 1 base from J, leaving 13 bases between. CDR3 length: 16 residues. Germline V gene data show CDR1 as LGHNT and CDR2 as FRNRAP. The CDR3 reads CASGLVTGGGSYEQYF. In DNA, the CDR3 is TGTGCTAGTGGTTTGGTTACAGGGGGAGGGTCCTACGAGCAGTACTTC.

The V and J genes are TRBV25-1 and TRBJ1-2; 7 positions match TRBD1. This CDR3 is built from 14 residues. CDR1 MGHDK and CDR2 SYGVNS come from the germline V gene. V was pared by 4 bases and J by 6 bases, with 8 bases of the junction left unmatched. The CDR3 here is CASSATTGINGYTF. The CDR3 DNA reads TGTGCCAGCAGTGCCACGACAGGGATCAATGGCTACACCTTC.

The J gene is TRBJ2-1, the V gene TRBV27; 7 nucleotides align to TRBD1. CDR1 and CDR2 (germline): MNHEY, SMNVEV (reference sequence). J was trimmed by 5 bases and V by 6 bases; bases with no gene match: 10. The CDR3 is 15 residues long. The CDR3 nucleotides are TGTGCCAGCAGATCTACCGGGACAGAGGACAATGAGCAGTTCTTC. The encoded protein is CASRSTGTEDNEQFF.

The chain is built from TRBV16 and TRBJ2-1, with 8 positions matching TRBD1. The J segment lost 2 bases and the V segment lost 4 bases, leaving 13 bases of the junction unmatched. The CDR3 totals 18 residues. Per the germline V gene, CDR1 is KGHSY and CDR2 is FQNENV. As DNA, the CDR3 is TGTGCCAGCAGCCTAAGGACCAGGGGGCGGGGCACCTACAATGAGCAGTTCTTC. This encodes CASSLRTRGRGTYNEQFF.

Of note for this clone: One end of the junction varies from germline; a read error may be responsible. This rearrangement joins TRBV6-1 to TRBJ2-3; possible D gene TRBD2, 5 bases. The germline gives CDR1 MNHNS, CDR2 SASEGT. The CDR3 is made up of 11 amino acids. This CDR3 is CARSEGYTQYF. As DNA, the CDR3 is TGTGCCAGAAGTGAGGGCTATACGCAGTATTTT.

V is TRBV5-4 and J is TRBJ1-2; TRBD1 might be the D (6 bases). The V end lost 4 bases, the J end lost 3 bases, and 19 bases lay between the germline ends. CDR1 is SGHNT, CDR2 YYREEE, per germline (reference sequence). The CDR3 is made up of 16 amino acids. The CDR3 coding sequence is TGTGCCAGCAGCGCCCACCCAGGACAGAACTACTATGGCTACACCTTC. Its translation: CASSAHPGQNYYGYTF.

The V and J genes are TRBV5-5 and TRBJ2-2, with 16 positions matching TRBD2. Per the germline V gene, CDR1 is SGHKS and CDR2 is YYEKEE (reference sequence). V was clipped by 4 bases and J by 5 bases; unmatched bases: 5. The CDR3 is 17 amino acids. DNA of the CDR3: TGTGCCAGCAGCAAAGGGACTAGCGGGAGGGCAACCGGGGAGCTGTTTTTT. Residues: CASSKGTSGRATGELFF.

The genes are TRBV9 and TRBJ2-2; 7 bases line up with TRBD2. This CDR3 spans 16 amino acids. In germline, CDR1 is SGDLS, CDR2 YYNGEE. Trimming removed 1 base from V and 2 bases from J; junction bases left unmatched: 5. The CDR3 region has the DNA TGTGCCAGCAGCGTACGGGGGGAGGTTAACACCGGGGAGCTGTTTTTT. Amino acids: CASSVRGEVNTGELFF.

The rearrangement links TRBV19 to TRBJ2-7; 7 positions match TRBD1. The CDR3 totals 14 residues. The germline CDR1 and CDR2 sequences are LNHDA and SQIVND (reference sequence). With V trimmed by 2 bases and J by 2 bases, 3 bases remained unmatched. The DNA for the CDR3 is TGTGCCAGTAGTATAAGGGGACAGACCTACGAGCAGTACTTC. Protein product: CASSIRGQTYEQYF.

J is TRBJ2-1 and V is TRBV30; 11 bases agree with TRBD2. Per germline, CDR1 GTSNPN and CDR2 SVGIG (reference sequence). This CDR3 contains 14 residues. V was clipped by 0 bases and J by 9 bases; unmatched bases: 4. As DNA, the CDR3 is TGTGCCTGGAGTGTACTAGCGGGGGCGGGTGAGCAGTTCTTC. This encodes CAWSVLAGAGEQFF.

Written as DNA, the CDR3 is TGTGCCAGTTGGGGGGCTAATGAAAAACTGTTTTTT. This sequence encodes CASWGANEKLFF. The V gene is TRBV6-5, the J gene TRBJ1-4; perhaps TRBD1 as D (5 bases). Germline V gives CDR1 MNHEY, CDR2 SVGAGI. With 9 bases removed from V and 3 bases from J, the gap between germline ends came to 8 bases. The CDR3 has 12 amino acids.

The chain is built from TRBV27 and TRBJ1-3; possible D gene TRBD1, 6 bases. The CDR3 extends over 13 amino acids. The germline gives CDR1 MNHEY, CDR2 SMNVEV (reference sequence). Trimming cost V 3 bases and J 4 bases, with 7 bases left between them. CDR3 DNA sequence: TGTGCCAGCAGTTTCACAGGGGGAAACACCATATATTTT. Translation gives CASSFTGGNTIYF.

J is TRBJ2-7 and V is TRBV7-2; TRBD2 is a possible D gene (7 bases). V lost 5 bases and J 6 bases, leaving 17 bases between the germline ends. CDR3 size: 14 residues. Germline V gene lookup returns CDR1 SGHTA and CDR2 FQGNSA. CDR3 DNA: TGTGCCAGCAGCCCACAGGGCTGGGGGGGCGAGCAGTACTTC. The encoded protein is CASSPQGWGGEQYF.

V and J are TRBV4-1 and TRBJ2-3; possible D gene TRBD2, 6 bases. The CDR3 loop spans 15 amino acids. V gave up 0 bases and J gave up 5 bases, with 12 bases separating them. From germline, CDR1 is MGHRA and CDR2 YSYEKL. The CDR3 nucleotides are TGCGCCAGCAGCCAAGAAGAGGGAGCGGGAGATACGCAGTATTTT. This codes for CASSQEEGAGDTQYF.